Presented here are 20 T cell receptor beta chains from one specimen sequenced in a study of CXCR4 blockade with PD-1 therapy in pancreatic cancer. The protocol was immunoSEQ multiplex PCR, while the TCRdb copy is restricted to in-frame clones and leaves out a portion. Altogether about 3,500 clones are present, about 53% being singletons, with the ten largest covering 18%. Sequenced sample: tumor tissue. These receptor sequences come from a human donor with pancreatic ductal adenocarcinoma.

The V and J genes are TRBV29-1 and TRBJ2-1, with 11 bases that match TRBD2. The CDR3 is 14 amino acids. Losses at the gene ends were 3 bases for V and 9 bases for J; bases not matched to a gene: 7. Per the germline V gene, CDR1 is SQVTM and CDR2 is ANQGSEA. The CDR3 bases are TGCAGCGTTGAGTTCCTAGCGGGGGGTGTTGAGCAGTTCTTC. Protein product: CSVEFLAGGVEQFF.

This clone was observed a few times. One end of the junction fails to match germline, which may point to a read error. The gene calls are TRBV29-1 and TRBJ2-7, with 8 bases identical to TRBD2. Germline V gives CDR1 SQVTM, CDR2 ANQGSEA. The CDR3 sequence is 13 residues long. CDR3: CSVEVGTSPNHMF. CDR3 DNA: TGCAGCGTTGAAGTTGGGACTAGTCCAAATCATATGTTC.

This sequence joins TRBV5-1 and TRBJ2-3; D is undetermined. Germline loops: CDR1 SGHRS, CDR2 YFSETQ. This CDR3 comprises 15 residues. The V end lost 5 bases, the J end lost 6 bases, and 19 bases lay between the germline ends. CDR3 amino acids: CASSVGRQKWDTQYF. The CDR3 DNA sequence: TGCGCCAGCAGTGTAGGACGTCAGAAATGGGATACGCAGTATTTT.

The sample holds a few counts of this clone. The chain combines TRBV19 with TRBJ2-1; D is uncertain. V was pared by 1 base and J by 5 bases, with 12 bases between. The CDR3 totals 15 residues. Germline V lookup: CDR1 LNHDA, CDR2 SQIVND (reference sequence). CDR3 in DNA: TGTGCCAGTAGTATAGGTGTTCTCGAGCACAATGAGCAGTTCTTC. Amino acids: CASSIGVLEHNEQFF.

The rearrangement uses TRBV11-3 and TRBJ1-1; D possibly corresponds to TRBD1 (6 bases). V lost 8 bases and J lost 4, with 17 bases in between. The CDR3 loop spans 14 amino acids. Germline V gives CDR1 SGHNT, CDR2 YENEEA. CDR3 in amino acids: CASQGSGGSTEAFF. CDR3 nucleotides: TGTGCCAGCCAGGGGAGTGGGGGCAGCACTGAAGCTTTCTTT.

The chain uses TRBV9 and TRBJ1-4; tentative D call: TRBD1 (6 bases). The V end lost 4 bases, the J end lost 5 bases, and 18 bases lay between the germline ends. The length of the CDR3 is 16 residues. Germline V gene data show CDR1 as SGDLS and CDR2 as YYNGEE. This chain's CDR3 is CASSPGTGGGNEKLFF. The CDR3 DNA sequence: TGTGCCAGCAGCCCCGGGACGGGGGGCGGGAATGAAAAACTGTTTTTT. Full variable domain (outside the CDR3, taken from reference TRBV9 and TRBJ1-4): DSGVTQTPKHLITATGQRVTLRCSPRSGDLSVYWYQQSLDQGLQFLIQYYNGEERAKGNILERFSAQQFPDLHSELNLSSLELGDSALYFCASSPGTGGGNEKLFFGSGTQLSVL.

This clone showed up just a few times. V usage is TRBV6-8 and J usage is TRBJ2-2; D uncertain. CDR3 length: 13 residues. Germline V CDR1 and CDR2: MNHGY, SAAAGT. V gave up 3 bases and J gave up 7 bases, with 9 bases separating them. CDR3 coding DNA: TGTGCCAGCAGTTATGGCTTCGTCGGGGAGCTGTTTTTT. This sequence encodes CASSYGFVGELFF.

To note about this clone: Mismatch with germline at one junction end may stem from a read error. The chain links TRBV11-3 to TRBJ1-1, with TRBD1 matching over 8 bases. Germline CDR1 is SGHNT and CDR2 is YENEEA. The CDR3 consists of 15 residues. CDR3 amino acids: CASSQPGQGNTEAFF. CDR3 DNA sequence: TGTGCTAGCAGCCAACCCGGACAGGGAAACACTGAAGCTTTCTTT.

This clone is judged medium-sized. The rearrangement uses TRBV11-3 and TRBJ1-3; 8 positions agree with TRBD1. J gave up 4 bases and V 5 bases, and 7 bases lay outside the gene matches. The length of the CDR3 is 15 residues. Germline values: CDR1 SGHNT, CDR2 YENEEA. The CDR3 here is CASSPLTGEGNTIYF. CDR3 bases: TGTGCCAGCAGCCCACTGACAGGGGAAGGAAACACCATATATTTT.

The chain joins TRBV5-1 to TRBJ1-1; D gene uncertain. Trimming cost V 4 bases and J 5 bases, with 15 bases left between them. CDR1 SGHRS and CDR2 YFSETQ come from the germline V gene. The CDR3 runs to 14 residues. CDR3 DNA sequence: TGCGCCAGCAGCCAAGGTGAGGGTAGGACTGAAGCTTTCTTT. Translation: CASSQGEGRTEAFF.

The chain joins TRBV28 to TRBJ2-7, with 7 bases lining up with TRBD1. Germline CDR1 is MDHEN and CDR2 is SYDVKM. The ends lost 5 bases at V and 5 bases at J; junction bases unmatched: 9. The CDR3 contains 14 residues. The CDR3 region has the DNA TGTGCCAGCAGTGAATCGACAGGGAACAACGAGCAGTACTTC. It codes for CASSESTGNNEQYF.

This clone qualifies as medium-sized. The chain is built from TRBV6-8 and TRBJ2-1; D could derive from TRBD1 or TRBD2 (5 bases each). Germline CDR1 and CDR2: MNHGY and SAAAGT. CDR3 size: 15 residues. Trimming removed 6 bases from V and 6 bases from J, with 18 bases in between. CDR3 region: CASRMTGTKINEQFF. Here the CDR3 DNA reads TGTGCCAGCAGGATGACCGGGACCAAAATCAATGAGCAGTTCTTC.

The J gene is TRBJ2-1, the V gene TRBV18; TRBD2 matches 11 bases. Looked up from germline, CDR1 is KGHSH and CDR2 is LQKENI. The CDR3 consists of 15 residues. With 8 bases clipped from V and 0 bases from J, the junction kept 3 bases outside the gene matches. Written as DNA, the CDR3 is TGTGCCAGCCGGACTAGCGGGCGCTCCTACAATGAGCAGTTCTTC. It yields the protein CASRTSGRSYNEQFF.

The V call is TRBV6-8, the J call TRBJ2-2; 7 bases align to TRBD2. Germline V gene lookup returns CDR1 MNHGY and CDR2 SAAAGT. The CDR3 runs to 17 residues. V shed 10 bases, J shed 0 bases, and the junction held 14 bases outside the gene matches. CDR3: CAITPRGLNSNTGELFF. In DNA, the CDR3 is TGTGCCATCACTCCCCGGGGACTAAATTCGAACACCGGGGAGCTGTTTTTT.

The V gene is TRBV19, the J gene TRBJ1-4, with D tentatively TRBD1 (6 bases). The CDR3 has 13 amino acids. V was trimmed by 8 bases and J by 3 bases, leaving 10 bases between them. CDR1 is LNHDA and CDR2 is SQIVND in the germline V gene (reference sequence). The CDR3 sequence: CASHRAPNEKLFF. CDR3 nucleotides: TGTGCCAGTCACAGGGCTCCTAATGAAAAACTGTTTTTT.

V gene TRBV11-3 combines with J gene TRBJ2-3; 9 bases line up with TRBD2. In germline, CDR1 is SGHNT, CDR2 YENEEA. V lost 0 bases and J lost 6; bases outside the gene matches: 4. The CDR3 contains 15 residues. This CDR3 reads CASSLEGLAGDTQYF. DNA for the CDR3: TGTGCCAGCAGCTTAGAGGGACTAGCAGGGGATACGCAGTATTTT.

This clone was found a few times. The rearrangement links TRBV6-8 to TRBJ2-5; D gene uncertain. Germline CDR1 is MNHGY and CDR2 is SAAAGT. This CDR3 contains 12 residues. V was trimmed by 2 bases and J by 2 bases, leaving 3 bases between them. CDR3 loop: CASSYRQETQYF. CDR3 coding DNA: TGTGCCAGCAGTTACAGACAAGAGACCCAGTACTTC.

The rearrangement links TRBV5-1 to TRBJ2-1; 10 nucleotides match TRBD2. Germline CDR1 is SGHRS and CDR2 is YFSETQ. The CDR3 is made up of 16 amino acids. Trimming removed 4 bases from V and 8 bases from J; junction bases left unmatched: 12. The CDR3 loop is CASSRTSGTAADEQFF. Written as DNA, the CDR3 is TGCGCCAGCAGCAGGACTAGCGGCACTGCCGCGGATGAGCAGTTCTTC.

This sequence joins TRBV1 and TRBJ1-3. TRBV1 is listed as a pseudogene. This CDR3 contains 14 residues. The DNA of the CDR3 is TGCGCCAGCAGCCAAGGGGGAACTGGAAACACCATATATTTT. Translated, it gives CASSQGGTGNTIYF.

This clone appeared a few times. The V call is TRBV12-5, the J call TRBJ2-1; TRBD1 might be the D (6 bases). V lost 2 bases to trimming and J lost 7 bases, with 6 bases between them. This CDR3 is built from 12 residues. Germline V gene lookup returns CDR1 LGHNT and CDR2 FRNRAP. This chain's CDR3 is CASGLRGNEQFF. DNA of the CDR3: TGTGCTAGTGGTTTGAGGGGGAATGAGCAGTTCTTC.